This TCR beta chain came from a study of T-cell reconstitution after alpha-beta-depleted transplantation in children. Study-level findings and limits: T-cell counts and diversity at one year following transplant were attributed mainly to newly produced T cells. Reported findings indicate that, about two months after transplant, alpha-beta T cells came from several hundred expanded clones, which were derived from non-depleted graft cells. From surviving recipient T cells and thymic progenitors came the high day-60 TCRbeta diversity observed in some patients.

This CDR3 spans 15 amino acids. The junction had 5 bases not matched to a gene; V was cut back by 6 bases and J by 4 bases. Unique molecular identifiers featured in how the TCRbeta library was prepared. TCRdb re-analysed the PCR reads in MiXCR, keeping a single row per CDR3 protein. This sample carries 500,000 or so distinct CDR3 sequences, roughly 11% of them seen once, and the ten largest clones take 14%. This clonotype was seen at least ten times. Antigen specificity is unknown. The TCR originated in a female patient aged 2-9 years who had a stem cell transplant for aplastic anemia, so the T cells may come from the graft donor. The starting material was PBMCs, mostly from graft donor cells, obtained 180 days after TCRalphabeta/CD19-depleted stem cell transplant. The J gene is TRBJ2-3, the V gene TRBV12-3 or TRBV12-4; TRBD2 aligns across 12 bases. The CDR3: CASSKTSGRPDTQYF. CDR3 DNA sequence: TGTGCCAGCAGCAAGACTAGCGGGAGACCAGATACGCAGTATTTT.